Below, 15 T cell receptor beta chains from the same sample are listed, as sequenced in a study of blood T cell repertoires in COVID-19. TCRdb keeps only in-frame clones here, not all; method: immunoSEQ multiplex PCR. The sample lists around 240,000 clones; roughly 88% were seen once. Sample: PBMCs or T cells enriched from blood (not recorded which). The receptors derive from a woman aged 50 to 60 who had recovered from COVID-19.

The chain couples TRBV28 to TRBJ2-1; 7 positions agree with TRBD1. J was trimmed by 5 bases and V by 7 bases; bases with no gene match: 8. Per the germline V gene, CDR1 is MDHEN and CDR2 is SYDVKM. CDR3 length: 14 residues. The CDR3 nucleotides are TGTGCCAGCAATGACAGGGCTGTCCACAATGAGCAGTTCTTC. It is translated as CASNDRAVHNEQFF.

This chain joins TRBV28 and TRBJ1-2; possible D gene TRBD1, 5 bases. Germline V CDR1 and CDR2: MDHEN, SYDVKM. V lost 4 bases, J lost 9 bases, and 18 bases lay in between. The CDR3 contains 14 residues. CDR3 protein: CASSSFGQVGSYTF. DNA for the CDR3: TGTGCCAGCAGTTCCTTCGGACAAGTGGGAAGCTACACCTTC.

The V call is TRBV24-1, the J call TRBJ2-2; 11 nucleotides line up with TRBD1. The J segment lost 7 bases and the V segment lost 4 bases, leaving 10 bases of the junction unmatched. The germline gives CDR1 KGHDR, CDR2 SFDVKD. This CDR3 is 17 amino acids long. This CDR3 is CATSESGQGARNGELFF. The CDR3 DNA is TGTGCCACCAGTGAATCTGGACAGGGGGCGCGTAACGGGGAGCTGTTTTTT.

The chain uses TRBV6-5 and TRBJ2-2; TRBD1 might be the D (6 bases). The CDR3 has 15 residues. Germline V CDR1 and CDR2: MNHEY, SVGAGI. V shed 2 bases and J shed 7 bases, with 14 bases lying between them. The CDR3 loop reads CASSYAQGIGGELFF. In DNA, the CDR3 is TGTGCCAGCAGTTACGCCCAGGGGATCGGCGGGGAGCTGTTTTTT.

The CDR3 loop reads CASSLVSGYVNEQFF. The CDR3, as DNA: TGTGCCAGCAGCTTAGTGTCGGGATATGTAAATGAGCAGTTCTTC. The V gene is TRBV11-3, the J gene TRBJ2-1; possibly TRBD2 for D (5 bases). The V end lost 1 base, the J end lost 7 bases, and 14 bases lay between the germline ends. CDR3 length: 15 residues. Germline V lookup: CDR1 SGHNT, CDR2 YENEEA.

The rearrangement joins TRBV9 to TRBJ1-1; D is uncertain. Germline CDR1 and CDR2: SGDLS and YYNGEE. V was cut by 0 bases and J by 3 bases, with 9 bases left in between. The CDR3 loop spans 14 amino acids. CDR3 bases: TGTGCCAGCAGCGTAGCCCGGGTTGACACTGAAGCTTTCTTT. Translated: CASSVARVDTEAFF.

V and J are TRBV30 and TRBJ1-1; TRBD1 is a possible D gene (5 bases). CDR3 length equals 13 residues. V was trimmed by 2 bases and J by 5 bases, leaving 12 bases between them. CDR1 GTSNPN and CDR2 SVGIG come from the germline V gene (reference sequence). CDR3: CAWSLGADTEAFF. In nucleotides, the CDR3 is TGTGCCTGGAGTCTAGGGGCAGATACTGAAGCTTTCTTT.

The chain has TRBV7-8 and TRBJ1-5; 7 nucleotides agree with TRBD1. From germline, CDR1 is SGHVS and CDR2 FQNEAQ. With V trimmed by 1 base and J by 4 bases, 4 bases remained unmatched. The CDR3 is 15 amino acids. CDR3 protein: CASSLEGQRNQPQHF. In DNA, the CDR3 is TGTGCCAGCAGCTTAGAGGGACAGCGAAATCAGCCCCAGCATTTT.

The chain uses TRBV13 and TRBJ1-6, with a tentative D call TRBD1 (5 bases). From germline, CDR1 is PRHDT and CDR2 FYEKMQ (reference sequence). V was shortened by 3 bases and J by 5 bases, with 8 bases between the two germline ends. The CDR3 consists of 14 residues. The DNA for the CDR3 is TGTGCCAGCAGCTTTAGACAGAATAATTCACCCCTCCACTTT. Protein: CASSFRQNNSPLHF.

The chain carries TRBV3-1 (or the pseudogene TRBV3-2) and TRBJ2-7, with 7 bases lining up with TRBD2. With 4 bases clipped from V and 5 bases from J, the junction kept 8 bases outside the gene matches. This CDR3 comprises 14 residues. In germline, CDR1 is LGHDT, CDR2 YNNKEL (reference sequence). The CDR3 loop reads CASSLGRPWDEQYF. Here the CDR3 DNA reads TGTGCCAGCAGCCTCGGGAGGCCGTGGGACGAGCAGTACTTC.

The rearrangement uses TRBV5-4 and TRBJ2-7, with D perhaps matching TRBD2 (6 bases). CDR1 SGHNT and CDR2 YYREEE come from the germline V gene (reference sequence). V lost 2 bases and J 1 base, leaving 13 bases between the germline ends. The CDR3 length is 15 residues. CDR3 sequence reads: CASSFPGLHSYEQYF. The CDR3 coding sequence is TGTGCCAGCAGCTTCCCCGGACTACATTCCTACGAGCAGTACTTC.

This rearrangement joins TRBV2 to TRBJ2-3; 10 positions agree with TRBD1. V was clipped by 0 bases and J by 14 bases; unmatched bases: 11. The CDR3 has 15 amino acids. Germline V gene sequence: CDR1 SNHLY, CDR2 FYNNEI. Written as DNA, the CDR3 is TGTGCCAGCAGTGAAGCCCTAAGGGTCGGGACAGGGGTGTATTTT. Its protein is CASSEALRVGTGVYF.

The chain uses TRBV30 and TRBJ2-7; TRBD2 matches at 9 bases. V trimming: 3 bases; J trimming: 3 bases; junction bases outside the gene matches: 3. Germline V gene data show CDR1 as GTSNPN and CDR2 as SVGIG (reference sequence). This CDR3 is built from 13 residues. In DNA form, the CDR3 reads TGTGCCTGGAGGAGGACTAGCGTCTACGAGCAGTACTTC. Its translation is CAWRRTSVYEQYF. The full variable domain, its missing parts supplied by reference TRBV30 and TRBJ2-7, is SQTIHQWPATLVQPVGSPLSLECTVEGTSNPNLYWYRQAAGRGLQLLFYSVGIGQISSEVPQNLSASRPQDRQFILSSKKLLLSDSGFYLCAWRRTSVYEQYFGPGTRLTVT.

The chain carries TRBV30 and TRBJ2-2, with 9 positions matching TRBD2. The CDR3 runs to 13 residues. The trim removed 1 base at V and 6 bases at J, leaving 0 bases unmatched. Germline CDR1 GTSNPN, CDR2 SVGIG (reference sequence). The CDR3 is CAWSGTSAGELFF. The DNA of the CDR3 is TGTGCCTGGAGTGGGACTAGCGCCGGGGAGCTGTTTTTT.

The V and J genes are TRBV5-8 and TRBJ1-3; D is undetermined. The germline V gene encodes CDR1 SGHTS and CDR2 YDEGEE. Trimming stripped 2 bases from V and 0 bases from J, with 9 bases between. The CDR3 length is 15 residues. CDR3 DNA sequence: TGTGCCAGCAGCTTCCAGTCAATCTCTGGAAACACCATATATTTT. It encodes CASSFQSISGNTIYF.